The next 16 T cell receptor beta chains were all read from a single sample in a study of blood T cell repertoires in COVID-19. The repertoire was sequenced with immunoSEQ multiplex PCR; TCRdb's copy has only in-frame clones and lacks some. The sample includes 180,000 or so clones, approximately 86% of them seen just once. Sequenced sample: peripheral blood. These receptors all come from a man aged 18 to 30 with acute or convalescent COVID-19.

The chain carries TRBV19 and TRBJ1-1; D remains ambiguous. The germline V gene encodes CDR1 LNHDA and CDR2 SQIVND (reference sequence). Trimming left V 3 bases short and J 3 bases short, with 11 bases between. The CDR3 extends over 14 amino acids. The CDR3 DNA reads TGTGCCAGTAGTATGAGGATTACGGACACTGAAGCTTTCTTT. Its translation is CASSMRITDTEAFF. The variable domain in full, completed from reference TRBV19 and TRBJ1-1, reads DGGITQSPKYLFRKEGQNVTLSCEQNLNHDAMYWYRQDPGQGLRLIYYSQIVNDFQKGDIAEGYSVSREKKESFPLTVTSAQKNPTAFYLCASSMRITDTEAFFGQGTRLTVV.

The V gene is TRBV5-1, the J gene TRBJ1-1, with 7 nucleotides matching TRBD1. The V gene's germline CDR1 is SGHRS and CDR2 YFSETQ. Losses at the gene ends were 6 bases for V and 6 bases for J; bases not matched to a gene: 11. The CDR3 loop spans 14 amino acids. The CDR3 reads CASTPPTGLSEAFF. DNA for the CDR3: TGCGCCAGCACCCCCCCGACAGGGTTGTCTGAAGCTTTCTTT.

This sequence joins TRBV27 and TRBJ1-4; D unclear. CDR3 length: 15 amino acids. Germline CDR1 is MNHEY and CDR2 is SMNVEV (reference sequence). V was clipped by 6 bases and J by 0 bases, with 11 bases between them. The CDR3 nucleotides are TGTGCCAGCAGCCAATCCCATGCAACTAATGAAAAACTGTTTTTT. Its protein product is CASSQSHATNEKLFF. Based on the CDR3 plus reference TRBV27 and TRBJ1-4, the full variable domain is EAQVTQNPRYLITVTGKKLTVTCSQNMNHEYMSWYRQDPGLGLRQIYYSMNVEVTDKGDVPEGYKVSRKEKRNFPLILESPSPNQTSLYFCASSQSHATNEKLFFGSGTQLSVL.

This chain uses TRBV5-3 with TRBJ2-7; D is unclear. TRBV5-3 is noted as an ORF with a role that remains uncertain. There are 12 residues in the CDR3. Trimming removed 5 bases at V and 5 bases at J, with 11 bases between. The CDR3 DNA follows: TGTGCCAGAAGTTCTGGTCGGGACGAGCAGTACGTC. Translating it yields CARSSGRDEQYV.

The rearrangement links TRBV19 to TRBJ1-1; a weak D match, TRBD1 (5 bases). Germline CDR1 is LNHDA and CDR2 is SQIVND (reference sequence). The V and J ends lost 9 bases and 1 base respectively, with 9 bases between them. CDR3 size: 12 residues. The CDR3 DNA is TGTGCCAGCAACACAGGGAACACTGAAGCTTTCTTT. This gives the protein CASNTGNTEAFF.

This chain uses TRBV29-1 with TRBJ2-1, with TRBD2 as a possible D gene (6 bases). The CDR3 runs 16 residues. Trimming stripped 0 bases from V and 7 bases from J, with 19 bases between. Germline V gives CDR1 SQVTM, CDR2 ANQGSEA. The CDR3 reads CSVEDLVTGATNEQFF. CDR3 DNA sequence: TGCAGCGTTGAAGATCTTGTGACGGGAGCGACAAATGAGCAGTTCTTC.

V and J are TRBV27 and TRBJ1-4; D is ambiguous. The ends were cut back, 5 bases at V and 7 bases at J, with 11 bases in the middle. CDR3 size: 13 residues. Germline-derived CDR1 and CDR2 are MNHEY and SMNVEV (reference sequence). The CDR3 loop is CASSTLLSEKLFF. The CDR3 bases are TGTGCCAGCAGTACGCTATTAAGTGAAAAACTGTTTTTT.

The table lists this clone with a count of one. This sequence joins TRBV4-1 and TRBJ2-1; D is possibly TRBD2 (6 bases). The CDR3 is 17 amino acids. With 5 bases removed from V and 0 bases from J, the gap between germline ends came to 17 bases. Per germline, CDR1 MGHRA and CDR2 YSYEKL. As DNA, the CDR3 is TGCGCCAGCAGCGTCCGGGAGCCCGTCAGCTCCTACAATGAGCAGTTCTTC. Its protein product is CASSVREPVSSYNEQFF.

The chain is built from TRBV30 and TRBJ2-2; the match to TRBD1 covers 9 bases. V trimming: 8 bases; J trimming: 4 bases; junction bases outside the gene matches: 17. Germline CDR1 GTSNPN, CDR2 SVGIG (reference sequence). The CDR3 is 17 residues long. The CDR3 protein is CARTPGTGSLSTGELFF. The CDR3, as DNA: TGTGCCCGAACTCCCGGGACAGGGAGCCTGAGCACCGGGGAGCTGTTTTTT.

This chain joins TRBV30 and TRBJ2-1; maybe TRBD2 (5 bases). The length of the CDR3 is 15 residues. Germline assignment: CDR1 GTSNPN and CDR2 SVGIG (reference sequence). The germline V and J ends were trimmed by 0 bases and 1 base, with 10 bases remaining between them. The CDR3 region is CAWSVVGDSYNEQFF. The CDR3 DNA sequence: TGTGCCTGGAGTGTAGTCGGGGATTCCTACAATGAGCAGTTCTTC.

The chain links TRBV24-1 to TRBJ2-1, with D perhaps matching TRBD1 (5 bases). CDR1 and CDR2 (germline): KGHDR, SFDVKD. The V gene lost 3 bases and the J gene lost 0 bases, with 14 bases spanning the gap. The CDR3 runs 17 residues. The CDR3 loop reads CATSDAQAPSSYNEQFF. The CDR3 nucleotides read TGTGCCACCAGTGATGCACAGGCTCCGAGCTCCTACAATGAGCAGTTCTTC.

The chain is built from TRBV4-1 and TRBJ1-2, with D perhaps matching TRBD1 (6 bases). This CDR3 comprises 14 residues. V was cut by 5 bases and J by 3 bases, with 13 bases left in between. From germline, CDR1 is MGHRA and CDR2 YSYEKL. CDR3 region: CASSTLQGDYGYTF. The CDR3 nucleotides read TGCGCCAGCAGCACACTACAGGGAGACTATGGCTACACCTTC.

The genes are TRBV7-6 and TRBJ2-1; D not certain. The CDR3 sequence is 16 residues long. Trimming shortened V by 1 base and J by 0 bases, and 10 bases separated the two germline ends. Germline loops: CDR1 SGHVS, CDR2 FNYEAQ. CDR3 protein: CASSLGHSSSYNEQFF. CDR3 in DNA: TGTGCCAGCAGCTTAGGGCACAGCAGCTCCTACAATGAGCAGTTCTTC.

The chain recombines TRBV28 with TRBJ2-3; 7 bases agree with TRBD2. The CDR3 consists of 15 residues. The V segment lost 8 bases and the J segment 9 bases; nucleotides outside the gene matches: 17. CDR1 and CDR2 (germline): MDHEN, SYDVKM. CDR3 DNA: TGTGCCAGCCTTGGGGCTAGCGGAGGGCCCAGGACGCAGTATTTT. Protein: CASLGASGGPRTQYF.

V usage is TRBV6-1 and J usage is TRBJ1-1, with D perhaps matching TRBD1 (6 bases). V was trimmed by 3 bases and J by 0 bases, leaving 8 bases between them. CDR3 size: 14 residues. Germline values: CDR1 MNHNS, CDR2 SASEGT. The CDR3 bases are TGTGCCAGCAGTGAGGACAGATTGAACACTGAAGCTTTCTTT. This translates into CASSEDRLNTEAFF.

The rearrangement joins TRBV19 to TRBJ2-3; the match to TRBD2 covers 8 bases. The CDR3 runs 16 residues. J was trimmed by 0 bases and V by 5 bases; bases with no gene match: 7. Per the germline V gene, CDR1 is LNHDA and CDR2 is SQIVND (reference sequence). In nucleotides, the CDR3 is TGTGCCAGTAGTCCAAGACTAGCGACTAGCACAGATACGCAGTATTTT. Encoded protein: CASSPRLATSTDTQYF.